This passage covers 14 T cell receptor beta chains from one sample sequenced in a study of cytomegalovirus exposure and HLA in healthy donors (dated by TCRdb to the late 2010s). Library generation was performed with the immunoSEQ multiplex PCR assay. For the multiplex PCR, a mixture combining 60 forward primers for TCR Vbeta segments and 13 reverse primers for TCR Jbeta segments was used. As stored in TCRdb, this immuneACCESS dataset retains in-frame rearrangements with V and J assigned. A fraction of the clones does not appear; measured against another copy, unresolved V genes explain less than half of the discrepancy, and the remainder lacks a known reason. The sample table lists fewer than 150,000 clones, approximately 77% of them with a count of one. In total, the top ten clones hold roughly 2% of the sample. Sequenced: PBMCs. Source of these receptors: a young man in good health and CMV-seronegative.

The V and J genes are TRBV10-1 and TRBJ2-2, with D possibly being TRBD2 (5 bases). The CDR3 extends over 13 amino acids. V was cut by 4 bases and J by 7 bases, with 10 bases left in between. Germline assignment: CDR1 WNHNN and CDR2 SYGVQD (reference sequence). For the CDR3, the DNA is TGCGCCAGCAGTGCAGGACTGGGCGGGGAGCTGTTTTTT. Translation gives CASSAGLGGELFF.

The chain is built from TRBV30 and TRBJ1-1; D is unclear. Germline V gene lookup returns CDR1 GTSNPN and CDR2 SVGIG (reference sequence). The CDR3 has 13 amino acids. The V and J ends lost 1 base and 0 bases respectively, with 6 bases between them. DNA of the CDR3: TGTGCCTGGAGTGACAATGTGAACACTGAAGCTTTCTTT. This gives the protein CAWSDNVNTEAFF.

The rearrangement uses TRBV6-6 and TRBJ1-4, with D possibly matching TRBD1 (5 bases). This CDR3 has 15 amino acids. V shed 0 bases and J shed 4 bases, with 9 bases lying between them. Germline V gene sequence: CDR1 MNHNY, CDR2 SVGAGI (reference sequence). The CDR3 loop reads CASSYSGGGNEKLFF. CDR3 nucleotide sequence: TGTGCCAGCAGTTACTCGGGGGGGGGTAATGAAAAACTGTTTTTT.

This sequence joins TRBV6-1 and TRBJ1-1, with D perhaps TRBD1 (6 bases). The V gene lost 5 bases and the J gene lost 5 bases, with 12 bases spanning the gap. Germline loops: CDR1 MNHNS, CDR2 SASEGT. The CDR3 loop spans 13 amino acids. The CDR3 DNA reads TGTGCCAGCAGTACAGGGATGGGTACTGAAGCTTTCTTT. Protein product: CASSTGMGTEAFF.

The chain carries TRBV29-1 and TRBJ1-2; TRBD1 aligns across 7 bases. Germline V CDR1 and CDR2: SQVTM, ANQGSEA. The V and J ends lost 1 base and 0 bases, in that order; junction bases with no gene match: 2. This CDR3 spans 14 amino acids. The CDR3 loop is CSVEGTGANYGYTF. The CDR3 DNA reads TGCAGCGTTGAAGGGACAGGAGCTAACTATGGCTACACCTTC.

This sequence joins TRBV7-6 and TRBJ1-4; unclear D gene. Per the germline V gene, CDR1 is SGHVS and CDR2 is FNYEAQ. The CDR3 sequence is 14 residues long. Trimming cost V 1 base and J 4 bases, with 7 bases left between them. The CDR3 region is CASSLESDNEKLFF. CDR3 sequence (DNA): TGTGCCAGCAGCTTAGAGTCAGATAATGAAAAACTGTTTTTT.

The chain couples TRBV7-6 to TRBJ1-2; D gene ambiguous. This CDR3 spans 13 amino acids. Trimming pared 6 bases from V and 5 bases from J, leaving 13 bases between. CDR1 SGHVS and CDR2 FNYEAQ come from the germline V gene. CDR3 loop: CASRPSRQYGYTF. CDR3 coding DNA: TGTGCCAGCAGGCCAAGCAGGCAGTATGGCTACACCTTC.

The J gene is TRBJ1-1, the V gene TRBV6-1, with 7 bases matching TRBD1. CDR3 length: 14 amino acids. The V segment lost 6 bases and the J segment 4 bases; nucleotides outside the gene matches: 8. CDR1 and CDR2 from the germline V gene are MNHNS and SASEGT. CDR3: CASRGGGSATEAFF. The CDR3 DNA is TGTGCCAGCAGAGGGGGCGGGTCGGCCACTGAAGCTTTCTTT.

This clone was recorded once. The chain carries TRBV25-1 and TRBJ2-3, with 7 bases aligning to TRBD1. The V and J ends lost 6 bases and 7 bases, in that order; junction bases with no gene match: 10. Germline V lookup: CDR1 MGHDK, CDR2 SYGVNS. The CDR3 length is 14 residues. The CDR3 protein is CASSRGQADHTQYF. The CDR3 nucleotides read TGTGCCAGCAGCCGCGGACAGGCGGACCATACGCAGTATTTT.

J is TRBJ1-3 and V is TRBV28; D ambiguous. Per germline, CDR1 MDHEN and CDR2 SYDVKM. Trimming left V 8 bases short and J 0 bases short, with 8 bases between. The CDR3 covers 13 residues. This CDR3 is CASLYSSGNTIYF. CDR3 coding DNA: TGTGCCAGCCTTTATAGCTCTGGAAACACCATATATTTT.

This chain joins TRBV6-1 and TRBJ2-5, with 8 bases aligning to TRBD1. The CDR3 consists of 16 residues. Losses at the gene ends were 0 bases for V and 1 base for J; bases not matched to a gene: 4. Germline V gene lookup returns CDR1 MNHNS and CDR2 SASEGT. The CDR3 spells CASSEAAGQGQETQYF. CDR3 bases: TGTGCCAGCAGTGAAGCTGCCGGACAGGGCCAAGAGACCCAGTACTTC.

This chain links TRBV5-4 with TRBJ2-7; D is perhaps TRBD2 (6 bases). This CDR3 comprises 16 residues. CDR1 and CDR2 (germline): SGHNT, YYREEE (reference sequence). V dropped 1 base and J dropped 5 bases, with 19 bases sitting between them. The DNA of the CDR3 is TGTGCCAGCAGCTTGTGGGTGACTAGTGGTGCGGACGAGCAGTACTTC. Protein product: CASSLWVTSGADEQYF.

DNA of the CDR3: TGTGCCAGCAGCTTGGGACAGGGGTCGGCTTTCTTT. Translated, it gives CASSLGQGSAFF. The chain couples TRBV5-6 to TRBJ1-1; 8 bases line up with TRBD1. The CDR3 is 12 amino acids. Germline CDR1 is SGHDT and CDR2 is YYEEEE. The V and J ends lost 0 bases and 11 bases, in that order; junction bases with no gene match: 3.

CDR3 bases: TGTGCCAGTAGTAAAAGGACAGGGTTGAGCTACGAGCAGTACTTC. It specifies CASSKRTGLSYEQYF. The chain joins TRBV19 to TRBJ2-7, with 8 bases that match TRBD1. This CDR3 comprises 15 residues. From germline, CDR1 is LNHDA and CDR2 SQIVND (reference sequence). Unmatched junction bases numbered 8, after V lost 4 bases and J lost 3 bases.